This T cell receptor (beta chain) was obtained from a study of T cell responses to AZD1222 COVID-19 vaccine (dated by TCRdb to the early 2020s). About the full investigation: AZD1222 recipients with second doses at about 4 weeks or about 12 weeks were pooled, because spike-specific TCR depth and breadth did not differ between schedules. TCR sequencing covered 233 trial participants: 200 to 210 given two doses of AZD1222 and approximately 25 given two doses of MenACWY control vaccine. Trial participants were enrolled by age into subgroups of 18-55, 56-69 and 70-plus years, and around 150, 28 and 57 TCR-sequenced participants, respectively, were included in these subgroups.

The CDR3 regions of human TCRbeta chains were analyzed by immunosequencing. Processing in the source paper ran as follows. TCRs in the repertoires were matched against a reference library of SARS-CoV-2-specific TCRs that had been generated with the MIRA antigen-specificity platform. Breadth was defined as the fraction of unique TCRs that were SARS-CoV-2-associated, and depth was defined as the fraction of total T cells that were SARS-CoV-2-associated. Using the MIRA data, every spike-specific TCR was mapped to the spike region that the TCR reacted to and assigned to either a CD4 or a CD8 class. Log10-transformed breadth and depth values were compared by one-way ANOVA with Sidak's multiple comparisons tests. TCRdb stores this immuneACCESS table with in-frame sequences only. Part of the clones is absent; in the studies checked, under half of the shortfall reflects unresolved V genes, and no reason is known for the rest. V, J and clone size reflect that table, while D and trimming were determined from the DNA. The sample table contains about 130,000 clones; only one count was recorded for 87% of them. The ten most abundant clones make up about 10% of the sample.

Points on this clone: This clone's antigen is unknown. No clone much larger than this one lies a single base away; base qualities are absent.

Per the publication, the time point label means: baseline before first vaccination. The vaccinee samples were drawn from two UK trials, COV001 and COV002, one of which was a single-blind randomized controlled phase 2/3 trial testing AZD1222 (ChAdOx1 nCoV-19) in healthy adults. Trial participant PBMC samples were collected at day 0 and day 28 after the second dose for TCRbeta chain sequencing. V loses 2 bases at its end and J loses 2 bases; junction bases beyond the gene matches: 2. The germline V gene supplies CDR1 MDHEN and CDR2 SYDVKM. The CDR3 spans 14 residues, from the cysteine through the phenylalanine. CDR3 DNA is the only sequence kept; it has 42 bases, read in frame from the first base. General findings and caveats noted by the study authors: Because no day 14 peak-response samples were available, the repertoires could be characterized only after the peak T cell response. Reportedly, almost half of the unique spike-specific TCRs recognized epitopes lying outside the regions that are mutated in the B.1.351 and B.1.1.7 variants. The vaccine-associated CD4 TCRs covered the entire spike protein, and the dominant responses fell in regions 160-218 and 743-854. Participants were mostly white British, with more females than males. The authors suggested clonal diversity may have been underestimated. Conclusions about previously exposed vaccinees were limited because only a handful of AZD1222 recipients were SARS-CoV-2 seropositive at baseline. The 56-69-year group was small, and its depth increase did not reach significance, likely because of low power. A significant rise in spike-specific TCR breadth and depth was observed after two AZD1222 doses relative to day 0 and relative to MenACWY recipients.

Recombination linked TRBV28 to TRBJ2-7; 8 bases in the junction line up with TRBD2. The receptor comes from an adult in good health. The source was peripheral blood, collected on day 0 of AZD1222 vaccination. The DNA sequence is as follows: TGTGCCAGCAGTTTACCGGGAGGGGCCTACGAGCAGTACTTC. Its translation is CASSLPGGAYEQYF.